This entry lists 29 T cell receptor beta chains sequenced from one sample in a study of identical twins. MiXCR, run by TCRdb on the 5' RACE reads, gives a single entry per CDR3 protein. This table has fewer than 900,000 distinct CDR3 sequences, less than 25% appearing once. The same specimen was also included in a second study, on T cells expressing NK-cell markers.

Input material: PBMCs. The receptors were gathered from a woman under 30 in good health.

This chain uses TRBV27 with TRBJ2-7, with TRBD1 identical over 9 bases. CDR3 length equals 14 residues. The junction had 8 bases not matched to a gene; V was cut back by 5 bases and J by 6 bases. Germline assignment: CDR1 MNHEY and CDR2 SMNVEV (reference sequence). The CDR3 coding sequence is TGTGCCAGCAGTCCGACAGGGGGAGGCTCCGAGCAGTACTTC. Translating gives CASSPTGGGSEQYF.

This clonotype was detected only a few times. The chain has TRBV20-1 and TRBJ2-3, with D unresolved. The CDR3 is made up of 11 amino acids. The V end was cut by 6 bases, the J end by 6 bases, with 10 bases between. The germline V gene encodes CDR1 DFQATT and CDR2 SNEGSKA (reference sequence). CDR3 coding DNA: TGCAGTGCCGGACGTACGGATACGCAGTATTTT. Protein: CSAGRTDTQYF.

The chain recombines TRBV7-8 with TRBJ1-1; 7 positions match TRBD1. Germline CDR1 SGHVS, CDR2 FQNEAQ. V trimming: 5 bases; J trimming: 6 bases; junction bases outside the gene matches: 12. The CDR3 has 15 amino acids. CDR3 DNA sequence: TGTGCCAGCAGCCCATTTGGAAGACAGGGCGCTGAAGCTTTCTTT. Amino acid sequence: CASSPFGRQGAEAFF.

V usage is TRBV7-9 and J usage is TRBJ2-5, with TRBD1 matching over 7 bases. CDR1 is SEHNR, CDR2 FQNEAQ, per germline (reference sequence). CDR3 size: 16 residues. After removal of 2 bases from V and 4 bases from J, the junction contained 10 bases not matched to a gene. This CDR3 is CASSLFGQGVRETQYF. CDR3 DNA: TGTGCCAGCAGCTTATTCGGGCAGGGGGTAAGAGAGACCCAGTACTTC.

V and J are TRBV20-1 and TRBJ2-7; 7 nucleotides match TRBD2. Germline V CDR1 and CDR2: DFQATT, SNEGSKA (reference sequence). The CDR3 consists of 14 residues. Trimming cost V 4 bases and J 6 bases; bases outside gene matches: 12. The CDR3 DNA is TGCAGTGCTACGTTCGAGGCGGGAGTATCCGAGCAGTACTTC. This translates into CSATFEAGVSEQYF.

The rearrangement uses TRBV4-2 and TRBJ2-5, with D perhaps matching TRBD2 (5 bases). V was trimmed by 0 bases and J by 1 base, leaving 9 bases between them. CDR3 length equals 15 residues. Per germline, CDR1 LGHNA and CDR2 YNFKEQ. The CDR3 loop reads CASSQDRGSQETQYF. CDR3 DNA sequence: TGTGCCAGCAGCCAAGATCGAGGGAGCCAAGAGACCCAGTACTTC.

This rearrangement joins TRBV12-3 or TRBV12-4 to TRBJ2-5; no clear D. This CDR3 spans 15 amino acids. V was clipped by 4 bases and J by 6 bases, with 18 bases between them. The chain's CDR3 is CASSSSPGSIKTQYF. In DNA, the CDR3 is TGTGCCAGCAGTTCTTCCCCGGGCAGCATCAAGACCCAGTACTTC.

The gene calls are TRBV29-1 and TRBJ2-2; D assignment may be TRBD1 or TRBD2 (5 bases each). The CDR3 has 13 residues. V lost 6 bases and J 6 bases, leaving 14 bases between the germline ends. Germline loops: CDR1 SQVTM, CDR2 ANQGSEA. The CDR3 reads CSVGEGSPGELFF. DNA of the CDR3: TGCAGCGTGGGGGAAGGGTCCCCCGGGGAGCTGTTTTTT.

This clonotype was observed a handful of times. V and J are TRBV29-1 and TRBJ2-1, with 14 nucleotides matching TRBD2. V lost 6 bases and J lost 0; bases outside the gene matches: 1. The CDR3 spans 15 residues. From germline, CDR1 is SQVTM and CDR2 ANQGSEA. CDR3 DNA: TGCAGCGTGGGGACTAGCGGGAGCTCCTACAATGAGCAGTTCTTC. It yields the protein CSVGTSGSSYNEQFF.

The chain's CDR3 is CSVGRGDYGYTF. The CDR3 nucleotides read TGCAGCGTTGGAAGGGGGGACTATGGCTACACCTTC. This chain connects TRBV29-1 to TRBJ1-2, with D possibly matching TRBD1 (6 bases). The CDR3 extends over 12 amino acids. V lost 4 bases and J 3 bases, leaving 9 bases between the germline ends. Germline V CDR1 and CDR2: SQVTM, ANQGSEA.

The chain combines TRBV29-1 with TRBJ1-2; 8 bases map to TRBD1. CDR1 is SQVTM, CDR2 ANQGSEA, per germline. The V segment lost 5 bases and the J segment 1 base; nucleotides outside the gene matches: 6. CDR3 length: 14 amino acids. The CDR3 bases are TGCAGCGTTCCCCAGGGGGCCAATAACTATGGCTACACCTTC. It specifies CSVPQGANNYGYTF. Filled out from reference TRBV29-1 and TRBJ1-2, the complete variable domain reads SAVISQKPSRDICQRGTSLTIQCQVDSQVTMMFWYRQQPGQSLTLIATANQGSEATYESGFVIDKFPISRPNLTFSTLTVSNMSPEDSSIYLCSVPQGANNYGYTFGSGTRLTVV.

CDR3 sequence reads: CASSVVGLGDTQYF. The CDR3 nucleotides read TGTGCCAGCAGTGTTGTCGGCCTGGGAGATACGCAGTATTTT. This rearrangement joins TRBV12-3 or TRBV12-4 to TRBJ2-3, with D unclear. This CDR3 contains 14 residues. V lost 5 bases and J lost 5, with 14 bases in between.

This clonotype has just a few counts. This chain links TRBV6-5 with TRBJ2-1, with 10 bases aligning to TRBD2. Looked up from germline, CDR1 is MNHEY and CDR2 is SVGAGI. With 4 bases clipped from V and 1 base from J, the junction kept 4 bases outside the gene matches. The CDR3 runs 16 residues. CDR3 region: CASSSQLAGSYNEQFF. The CDR3, as DNA: TGTGCCAGCAGTTCCCAACTAGCGGGGTCCTACAATGAGCAGTTCTTC.

A few counts support this clonotype. The chain links TRBV6-1 to TRBJ2-3; TRBD2 might be the D (5 bases). V was cut by 1 base and J by 13 bases, with 12 bases left in between. CDR3 length: 12 residues. Germline assignment: CDR1 MNHNS and CDR2 SASEGT. The CDR3 DNA follows: TGTGCCAGCAGTGAAGATAGACTACCGGAGTATTTT. Encoded protein: CASSEDRLPEYF.

V usage is TRBV19 and J usage is TRBJ2-3, with D uncertain. CDR1 LNHDA and CDR2 SQIVND come from the germline V gene (reference sequence). Trimming took off 1 base at V and 3 bases at J, with 8 bases between the two ends. This CDR3 contains 14 residues. The CDR3 coding sequence is TGTGCCAGTAGTATAGCTGCGTATACAGATACGCAGTATTTT. Its translation is CASSIAAYTDTQYF.

This clonotype was observed a handful of times. DNA of the CDR3: TGTGCCAGCAGCGCCTCCCGGGACACCGGGGAGCTGTTTTTT. This gives the protein CASSASRDTGELFF. The chain employs TRBV9 and TRBJ2-2; D call uncertain. This CDR3 is 14 amino acids long. V lost 3 bases to trimming and J lost 3 bases, with 9 bases between them. In germline, CDR1 is SGDLS, CDR2 YYNGEE.

This clonotype occurred many times. Germline and junction disagree at one end, which may indicate a read error. CDR3 bases: TGTGCCAGCAGTAGCGGGAGGACCTACGAGCAGTGCTTC. Amino acids: CASSSGRTYEQCF. The rearrangement uses TRBV12-3 or TRBV12-4 and TRBJ2-7; 9 nucleotides align to TRBD2. This CDR3 has 13 amino acids.

This clonotype was seen ten or more times. This sequence joins TRBV20-1 and TRBJ2-3; tentatively, D is TRBD2 (6 bases). Germline CDR1 reads DFQATT; CDR2 reads SNEGSKA (reference sequence). The germline V and J ends were trimmed by 1 base and 9 bases, with 17 bases remaining between them. CDR3 length equals 14 residues. CDR3 bases: TGCAGTGCTAGAGGACCACGGGCGGGGAAGACGCAGTATTTT. This sequence encodes CSARGPRAGKTQYF.

The sample holds a few counts of this clonotype. The genes are TRBV5-1 and TRBJ2-4, with TRBD1 matching over 8 bases. CDR1 and CDR2 from the germline V gene are SGHRS and YFSETQ. The CDR3 sequence is 15 residues long. Unmatched junction bases numbered 10, after V lost 4 bases and J lost 7 bases. This chain's CDR3 is CASSQDRATTNIQYF. CDR3 DNA: TGCGCCAGCAGCCAGGACAGGGCGACAACCAACATTCAGTACTTC. The complete variable domain, with remaining parts taken from reference TRBV5-1 and TRBJ2-4, reads KAGVTQTPRYLIKTRGQQVTLSCSPISGHRSVSWYQQTPGQGLQFLFEYFSETQRNKGNFPGRFSGRQFSNSRSEMNVSTLELGDSALYLCASSQDRATTNIQYFGAGTRLSVL.

The rearrangement links TRBV15 to TRBJ2-3; TRBD2 matches 11 bases. Germline assignment: CDR1 LNHNV and CDR2 YYDKDF (reference sequence). The V gene end was trimmed by 1 base and the J gene end by 2 bases; junction bases not matched to a gene: 2. CDR3 length equals 16 residues. This chain's CDR3 is CATSRGLAGPTDTQYF. The CDR3 DNA reads TGTGCCACCAGCAGAGGACTAGCGGGGCCCACAGATACGCAGTATTTT.

There are a few counts of this clonotype. V is TRBV20-1 and J is TRBJ2-5; D call uncertain. With 6 bases removed from V and 9 bases from J, the gap between germline ends came to 17 bases. Germline CDR1 and CDR2: DFQATT and SNEGSKA (reference sequence). The CDR3 loop spans 12 amino acids. CDR3 coding DNA: TGCAGTGCCACAGACCCCAACGACTCCCAGTACTTC. Encoded protein: CSATDPNDSQYF.

The V and J genes are TRBV5-4 and TRBJ2-3, with D maybe TRBD2 (5 bases). The germline gives CDR1 SGHNT, CDR2 YYREEE (reference sequence). V lost 1 base, J lost 5 bases, and 17 bases lay in between. The CDR3 spans 16 residues. The CDR3 DNA follows: TGTGCCAGCAGCTTGCCCGGGGTCCCCCGGGGAGATACGCAGTATTTT. This encodes CASSLPGVPRGDTQYF.

V usage is TRBV12-3 or TRBV12-4 and J usage is TRBJ2-3, with D uncertain. V gave up 3 bases and J gave up 2 bases, with 9 bases separating them. This CDR3 comprises 14 residues. CDR3 amino acids: CASSLPDLTDTQYF. CDR3 bases: TGTGCCAGCAGTTTGCCCGATCTCACAGATACGCAGTATTTT.

This clonotype was observed a few times. This chain connects TRBV29-1 to TRBJ2-5; D is perhaps TRBD2 (7 bases). Germline CDR1 and CDR2: SQVTM and ANQGSEA. V was clipped by 6 bases and J by 5 bases, with 16 bases between them. The length of the CDR3 is 13 residues. The CDR3 DNA reads as TGCAGCGTCCAGAGGGGGGGGAGGGAGACCCAGTACTTC. As protein: CSVQRGGRETQYF.

A few counts support this clonotype. The chain has TRBV30 and TRBJ2-1; TRBD2 is a possible D gene (6 bases). The germline V and J ends were trimmed by 2 bases and 3 bases, with 20 bases remaining between them. The CDR3 totals 17 residues. CDR1 and CDR2 (germline): GTSNPN, SVGIG (reference sequence). The CDR3 region has the DNA TGTGCCTGGAGTTCTCCCCAGGGACTTACGAGCTACAATGAGCAGTTCTTC. Its translation: CAWSSPQGLTSYNEQFF.

The table lists this clonotype with many counts. This chain links TRBV7-2 with TRBJ1-2, with 7 nucleotides matching TRBD1. Looked up from germline, CDR1 is SGHTA and CDR2 is FQGNSA. This CDR3 is 19 amino acids long. The junction had 25 bases not matched to a gene; V was cut back by 4 bases and J by 8 bases. The CDR3 DNA reads TGTGCCAGCAGCTCCGCGCCAGGGGGGGTTGCCCCCCCCTATAAAGGCTACACCTTC. Translated, it gives CASSSAPGGVAPPYKGYTF.

The chain carries TRBV5-1 and TRBJ2-3, with unresolved D. The CDR3 totals 13 residues. The germline gives CDR1 SGHRS, CDR2 YFSETQ. Trimming stripped 8 bases from V and 4 bases from J, with 14 bases between. The CDR3 DNA reads as TGCGCCAGTAAAAAAGGTGTACCAGATACGCAGTATTTT. Protein: CASKKGVPDTQYF.

The CDR3 DNA follows: TGTGCCAGCAGCTTCATTCGCGGGACTCCACTTTCTGATACGCAGTATTTT. Residues: CASSFIRGTPLSDTQYF. The J gene is TRBJ2-3, the V gene TRBV11-2; a weak D match, TRBD2 (6 bases). This CDR3 is 17 amino acids long. CDR1 SGHAT and CDR2 FQNNGV come from the germline V gene. Trimming cost V 3 bases and J 6 bases, with 22 bases left between them.

This chain connects TRBV29-1 to TRBJ2-5; D is ambiguous. CDR1 is SQVTM, CDR2 ANQGSEA, per germline. Trimming took off 1 base at V and 0 bases at J, with 6 bases between the two ends. The CDR3 runs to 13 residues. CDR3 in amino acids: CSVEVTDQETQYF. The CDR3 DNA follows: TGCAGCGTTGAAGTAACGGACCAAGAGACCCAGTACTTC. The full variable domain, in which reference TRBV29-1 and TRBJ2-5 provide the parts outside the CDR3, is SAVISQKPSRDICQRGTSLTIQCQVDSQVTMMFWYRQQPGQSLTLIATANQGSEATYESGFVIDKFPISRPNLTFSTLTVSNMSPEDSSIYLCSVEVTDQETQYFGPGTRLLVL.